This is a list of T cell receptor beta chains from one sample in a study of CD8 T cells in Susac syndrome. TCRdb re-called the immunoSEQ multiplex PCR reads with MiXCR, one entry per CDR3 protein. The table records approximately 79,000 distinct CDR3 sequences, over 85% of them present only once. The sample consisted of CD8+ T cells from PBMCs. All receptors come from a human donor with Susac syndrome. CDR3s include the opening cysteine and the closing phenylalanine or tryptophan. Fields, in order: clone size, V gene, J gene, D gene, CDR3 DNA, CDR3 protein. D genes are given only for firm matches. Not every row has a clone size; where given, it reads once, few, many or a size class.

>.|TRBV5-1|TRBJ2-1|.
TGCGCCAGCAGCAGGGAATCACCGGGACCAGAATCCTACAATGAGCAGTTCTTC
CASSRESPGPESYNEQFF
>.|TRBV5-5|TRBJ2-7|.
TGTGCCAGCAGCTTCGACACTAGTAGCTACGAGCAGTACTTC
CASSFDTSSYEQYF
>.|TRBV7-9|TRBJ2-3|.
TGTGCCAGCAGCTTAGGTCGGGGGGCAGGCACAGATACGCAGTATTTT
CASSLGRGAGTDTQYF
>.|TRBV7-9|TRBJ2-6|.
TGTGCCAGCTCGGCTGGGGCCAACGTCCTGACTTTC
CASSAGANVLTF
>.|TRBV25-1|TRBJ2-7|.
TGTGCCAGCAGTGATCCAGGTCCCTCCTACGAGCAGTACTTC
CASSDPGPSYEQYF
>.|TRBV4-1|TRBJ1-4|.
TGCGCCAGCAGCCTCACTGCTGACGGAGCTAATGAAAAACTGTTTTTT
CASSLTADGANEKLFF
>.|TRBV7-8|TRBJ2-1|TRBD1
TGTGCCAGCAGCTTTCACAGGGGGCTCTTCTCCTACAATGAGCAGTTCTTC
CASSFHRGLFSYNEQFF
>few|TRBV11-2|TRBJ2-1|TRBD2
TGTGCCAGCAGCCCCACCCTACTAGCGCCTTACAATGAGCAGTTCTTC
CASSPTLLAPYNEQFF
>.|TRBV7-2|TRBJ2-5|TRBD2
TGTGCCAGCAGCTCCCCTTACCGACTAGCGGGGGGGGAGACCCAGTACTTC
CASSSPYRLAGGETQYF
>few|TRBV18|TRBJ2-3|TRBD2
TGTGCCAGCTCCCCAGGACTAGCGGGAGTTTTAGATACGCAGTATTTT
CASSPGLAGVLDTQYF
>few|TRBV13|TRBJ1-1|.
TGTGCCAGCAGCTTAGGGGGGCCCACTGAAGCTTTCTTT
CASSLGGPTEAFF
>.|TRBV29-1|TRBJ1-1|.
TGCAGCGTTGCTCATCCCCCGGGACACCAGAACACTGAAGCTTTCTTT
CSVAHPPGHQNTEAFF
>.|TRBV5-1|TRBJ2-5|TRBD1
TGCGCCAGCAGCCTTATCCGGGACAGCCAAGAGACCCAGTACTTC
CASSLIRDSQETQYF
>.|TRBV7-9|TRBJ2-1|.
TGTGCCAGCAGTATTATAGGGCGGGAATATTTACAACAGCAGTTCTTC
CASSIIGREYLQQQFF
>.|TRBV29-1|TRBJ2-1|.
TGCAGCGTTCCAGATCCATACTCCAACAATGAGCAGTTCTTC
CSVPDPYSNNEQFF
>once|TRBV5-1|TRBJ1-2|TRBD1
TGCGCCAGCAGCTTAGATCGCCGGGACAGACAAACTGGCTACACCTTC
CASSLDRRDRQTGYTF
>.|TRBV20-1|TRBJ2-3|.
TGCAGTGCTAGTTACCAGGTCACAGATACGCAGTATTTT
CSASYQVTDTQYF
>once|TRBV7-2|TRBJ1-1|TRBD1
TGTGCCAGCAGCTTTGGACAGGGTAGGACTGAAGCTTTCTTT
CASSFGQGRTEAFF
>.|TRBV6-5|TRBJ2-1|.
TGTGCCAGCAGCCCATTTAGCGGTTCCTACAATGAGCAGTTCTTC
CASSPFSGSYNEQFF
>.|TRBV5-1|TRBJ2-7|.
TGCGCCAGCAGCTTGGTCGCGGGAATGAGCGAGCAGTACTTC
CASSLVAGMSEQYF
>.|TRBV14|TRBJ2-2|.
TGTGCCAGCAGCCAACAGGACACCGGGGAGCTGTTTTTT
CASSQQDTGELFF
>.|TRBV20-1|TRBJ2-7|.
TGCAGTGCTAGAGAAAGTGTCAGAACCCCCTACGAGCAGTACTTC
CSARESVRTPYEQYF
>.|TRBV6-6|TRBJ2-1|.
TGTGCCAGCAGTCCGGTCGATGAGCAGTTCTTC
CASSPVDEQFF
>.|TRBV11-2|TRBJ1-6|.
TGTGCCAGCGGTGGCTCCTATAATTCACCCCTCCACTTT
CASGGSYNSPLHF
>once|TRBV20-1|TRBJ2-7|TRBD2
TGCAGTGCTAGATCTAGCGGGGAACCCTACGAGCAGTACTTC
CSARSSGEPYEQYF
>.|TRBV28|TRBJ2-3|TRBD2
TGTGCCAGCAGCCCCACTAGCGGGAATACGCAGTATTTT
CASSPTSGNTQYF
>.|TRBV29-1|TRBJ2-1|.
TGCAGCGTTGAAGACGGGGGGCGGTACAATGAGCAGTTCTTC
CSVEDGGRYNEQFF
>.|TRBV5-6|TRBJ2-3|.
TGTGCCAGCAGCTTGGCGGATACGCAGTATTTT
CASSLADTQYF
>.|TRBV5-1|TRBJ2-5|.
TGCGCCAGCAGCTTGGAACCATTCCAAGAGACCCAGTACTTC
CASSLEPFQETQYF
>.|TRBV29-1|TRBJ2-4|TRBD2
TGCAGCGTGAAAGCGGGAACGAACATTCAGTACTTC
CSVKAGTNIQYF